The entry below gives a single TCR beta chain sequence along with its context. The data originate from a study of cytomegalovirus exposure and HLA in healthy donors. CDR1 and CDR2 from the germline V gene are LNHNV and YYDKDF (reference sequence). V lost 1 base to trimming and J lost 5 bases; unmatched junction nucleotides: 21. CDR3 length equals 20 residues. Researchers ran the PCR with 60 Vbeta and 13 Jbeta primers. Some clones are missing from TCRdb's copy, which holds only in-frame ones; the method was immunoSEQ multiplex PCR. Here the sample spans about 180,000 clones, around 80% being singletons.

J is TRBJ2-5 and V is TRBV15, with 8 bases lining up with TRBD2. The source material was PBMCs. This sequence was found in a woman aged 45-59 years in good health and CMV-seropositive. CDR3 residues: CATSRGATSVWLGARETQYF. CDR3 bases: TGTGCCACCAGCAGAGGTGCGACTAGCGTCTGGCTAGGGGCTCGGGAGACCCAGTACTTC.